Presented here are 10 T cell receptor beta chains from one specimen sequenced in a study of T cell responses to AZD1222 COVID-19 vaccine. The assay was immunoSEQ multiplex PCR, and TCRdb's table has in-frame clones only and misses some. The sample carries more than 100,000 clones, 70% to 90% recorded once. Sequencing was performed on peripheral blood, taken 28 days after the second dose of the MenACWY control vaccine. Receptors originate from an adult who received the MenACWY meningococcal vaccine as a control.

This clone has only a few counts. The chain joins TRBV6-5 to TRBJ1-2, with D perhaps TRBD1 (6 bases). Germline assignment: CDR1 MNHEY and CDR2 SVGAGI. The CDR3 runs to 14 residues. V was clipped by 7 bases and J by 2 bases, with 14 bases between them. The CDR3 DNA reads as TGTGCCAGCACCTTCGGACAGACGAACTATGGCTACACCTTC. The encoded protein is CASTFGQTNYGYTF.

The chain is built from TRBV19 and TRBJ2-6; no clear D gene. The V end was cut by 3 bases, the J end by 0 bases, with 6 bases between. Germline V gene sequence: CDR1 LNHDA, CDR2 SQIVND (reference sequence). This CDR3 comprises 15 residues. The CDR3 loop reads CASSIKSSGANVLTF. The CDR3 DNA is TGTGCCAGTAGTATCAAGTCCTCTGGGGCCAACGTCCTGACTTTC.

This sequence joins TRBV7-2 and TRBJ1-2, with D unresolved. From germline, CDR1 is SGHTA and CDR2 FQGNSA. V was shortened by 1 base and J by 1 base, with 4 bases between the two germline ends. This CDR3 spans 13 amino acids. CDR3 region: CASSLGGNYGYTF. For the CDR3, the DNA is TGTGCCAGCAGCTTAGGCGGTAACTATGGCTACACCTTC.

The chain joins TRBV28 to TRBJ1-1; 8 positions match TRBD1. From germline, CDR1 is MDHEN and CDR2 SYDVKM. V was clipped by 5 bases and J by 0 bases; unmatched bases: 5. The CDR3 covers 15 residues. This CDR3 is CASSPGDRMNTEAFF. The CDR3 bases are TGTGCCAGCAGTCCTGGGGACAGGATGAACACTGAAGCTTTCTTT.

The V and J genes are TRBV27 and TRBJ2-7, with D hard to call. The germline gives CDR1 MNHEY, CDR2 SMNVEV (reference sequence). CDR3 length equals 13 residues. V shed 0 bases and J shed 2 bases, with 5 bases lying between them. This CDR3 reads CASSLSPPYEQYF. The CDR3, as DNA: TGTGCCAGCAGTTTATCACCTCCCTACGAGCAGTACTTC.

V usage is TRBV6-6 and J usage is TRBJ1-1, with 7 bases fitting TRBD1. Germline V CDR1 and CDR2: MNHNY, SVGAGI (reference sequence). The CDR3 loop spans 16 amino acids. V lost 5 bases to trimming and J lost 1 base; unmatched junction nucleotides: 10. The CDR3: CASSRQGRARNTEAFF. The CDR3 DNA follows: TGTGCCAGCAGTCGACAGGGCCGTGCAAGGAACACTGAAGCTTTCTTT.

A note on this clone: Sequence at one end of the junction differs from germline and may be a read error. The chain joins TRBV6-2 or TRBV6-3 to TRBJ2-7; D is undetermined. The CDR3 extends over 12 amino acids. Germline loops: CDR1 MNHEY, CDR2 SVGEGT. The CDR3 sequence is CASSYNSHEQYF. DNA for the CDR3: TGTGCCAGCAGTTATAACTCCCACGAGCAGTACTTC.

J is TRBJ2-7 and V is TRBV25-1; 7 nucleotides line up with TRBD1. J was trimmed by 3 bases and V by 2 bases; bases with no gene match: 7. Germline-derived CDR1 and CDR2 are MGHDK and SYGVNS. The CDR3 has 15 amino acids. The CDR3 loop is CASSEDYRGNYEQYF. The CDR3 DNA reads TGTGCCAGCAGTGAAGATTACAGGGGAAACTACGAGCAGTACTTC.

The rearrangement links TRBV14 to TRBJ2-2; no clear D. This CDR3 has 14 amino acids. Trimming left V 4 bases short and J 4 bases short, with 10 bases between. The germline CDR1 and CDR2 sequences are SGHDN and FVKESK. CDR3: CASSRNLVTGELFF. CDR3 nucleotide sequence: TGTGCCAGCAGCCGCAACTTGGTCACCGGGGAGCTGTTTTTT.

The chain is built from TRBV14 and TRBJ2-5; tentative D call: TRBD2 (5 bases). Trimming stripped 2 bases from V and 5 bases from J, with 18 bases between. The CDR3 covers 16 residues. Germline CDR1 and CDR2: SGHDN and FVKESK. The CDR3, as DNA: TGTGCCAGCAGCCAAATACGGGGAAGGAGTAGGGAGACCCAGTACTTC. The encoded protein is CASSQIRGRSRETQYF. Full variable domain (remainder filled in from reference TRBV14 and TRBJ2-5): EAGVTQFPSHSVIEKGQTVTLRCDPISGHDNLYWYRRVMGKEIKFLLHFVKESKQDESGMPNNRFLAERTGGTYSTLKVQPAELEDSGVYFCASSQIRGRSRETQYFGPGTRLLVL.